One and the same sample provided the 3 T cell receptor beta chains below, sequenced in a study of regulatory T cells in long-lasting Graves disease. Sequencing libraries for TCR beta were prepared with iRepertoire HTBI primers and Arm-PCR of CDR3 regions. From the multiplex PCR reads, TCRdb called clonotypes with MiXCR, one entry per CDR3 protein. The sample has 400,000 to 600,000 distinct CDR3 sequences, roughly 21% seen once; the top ten hold about 6.6%. Time point noted: persistent/refractory GD, antithyroid drugs over 5 years with positive TRAb. From RNA extracted from PBMCs, the TCR library was made. Sequences were derived from peripheral blood mononuclear cells (PBMCs), sampled when the disease was refractory, from a patient treated with antithyroid drugs. These receptors came from a female donor with Graves disease.

This clonotype was detected a few times. The gene calls are TRBV10-3 and TRBJ2-7; 8 positions match TRBD2. The CDR3 consists of 13 residues. V lost 9 bases and J lost 1; bases outside the gene matches: 5. Germline assignment: CDR1 ENHRY and CDR2 SYGVKD. The CDR3 loop reads CAIQREMSYEQYF. The CDR3 nucleotides are TGTGCCATACAGCGGGAGATGTCCTACGAGCAGTACTTC.

V is TRBV30 and J is TRBJ2-2; 16 nucleotides agree with TRBD2. V lost 3 bases and J lost 6; bases outside the gene matches: 7. CDR1 and CDR2 from the germline V gene are GTSNPN and SVGIG (reference sequence). The CDR3 sequence is 17 residues long. The CDR3 reads CAWREGTSGRAAGELFF. In DNA form, the CDR3 reads TGTGCCTGGAGGGAAGGGACTAGCGGGAGGGCCGCCGGGGAGCTGTTTTTT.

The chain uses TRBV6-2 or TRBV6-3 and TRBJ1-5; 7 bases match TRBD1. V was pared by 6 bases and J by 5 bases, with 16 bases of the junction left unmatched. This CDR3 is 17 amino acids long. Germline-derived CDR1 and CDR2 are MNHEY and SVGEGT. DNA of the CDR3: TGTGCCAGCAGCCTTGACACCGGGACAGCGCTTCATCAGCCCCAGCATTTT. It translates to CASSLDTGTALHQPQHF.